These T cell receptor beta chains were read from a single sample in a study of blood T cell repertoires in COVID-19. Measured with immunoSEQ multiplex PCR; TCRdb has only the in-frame clones, and not every one. The sample records 150,000 or so clones, roughly 80% being singletons. Input material: PBMCs or T cells enriched from blood (not recorded which). The source of these receptors is a man over 45 who had recovered from COVID-19. Both conserved end residues are part of each CDR3. D genes are given only for firm matches. The size field is filled for only some rows; it gives once, few, many or a size class.

few	TRBJ2-2	TRBD2	TRBV19	TGTGCCAGTAGTATGCCCCCGCCGGGAGGGGGGTTCACCGGGGAGCTGTTTTTT	CASSMPPPGGGFTGELFF
.	TRBJ1-1	.	TRBV6-1	TGTGCCAGCAGTGAAGCAGGGGGTGAAGCTTTCTTT	CASSEAGGEAFF
once	TRBJ1-5	.	TRBV7-2	TGTGCCAGCAGCCCTACCTCCGGCAATCAGCCCCAGCATTTT	CASSPTSGNQPQHF
.	TRBJ2-7	.	TRBV11-1	TGTGCCAGCAGCTTAGACCAGGCGAGTACCTACGAGCAGTACTTC	CASSLDQASTYEQYF
few	TRBJ1-6	.	TRBV29-1	TGCAGCGCCGGAGAGGGAGGTAATTCACCCCTCCACTTT	CSAGEGGNSPLHF
few	TRBJ2-7	TRBD1	TRBV7-8	TGTGCCAGCAGCTCAGGCAAGGGACAGGGGTACTACGAGCAGTACTTC	CASSSGKGQGYYEQYF
.	TRBJ1-6	.	TRBV28	TGTGCCAGCAGTTTATCCCAAGACAGAAATTCACCCCTCCACTTT	CASSLSQDRNSPLHF
.	TRBJ1-1	TRBD1	TRBV9	TGTGCCAGCAGCGTAGCTACAGGGGGAAAGAACACTGAAGCTTTCTTT	CASSVATGGKNTEAFF
.	TRBJ2-3	.	TRBV10-3	TGTGCCATCAGTGAGGGGGGGAGCACAGATACGCAGTATTTT	CAISEGGSTDTQYF
.	TRBJ1-2	.	TRBV12-3/TRBV12-4	TGTGCCAGCAGTTTAATCGGCTATGGCTACACCTTC	CASSLIGYGYTF
.	TRBJ1-2	.	TRBV28	TGTGCCAGCAGTCTCCGGGTAAGGGGCTACACCTTC	CASSLRVRGYTF
once	TRBJ2-7	TRBD1	TRBV14	TGTGCCAGCAGCCCTCGTGGACAGGGGTATCACGAGCAGTACTTC	CASSPRGQGYHEQYF
.	TRBJ1-4	.	TRBV7-2	TGTGCCAGCAGCGGACAGATATCTAATGAAAAACTGTTTTTT	CASSGQISNEKLFF
.	TRBJ1-3	.	TRBV9	TGTGCCAGCAGCCCTAGGCGGGTCGACAACACCATATATTTT	CASSPRRVDNTIYF
.	TRBJ1-1	.	TRBV5-1	TGCGCCAGCAGCTTGGGGGGCCAGCTGAACACTGAAGCTTTCTTT	CASSLGGQLNTEAFF